This record covers a single T cell receptor beta chain. These data are taken from a study of T cell responses to AZD1222 COVID-19 vaccine. Pooling covered second doses at about 4 or about 12 weeks. The table came from immunoSEQ multiplex PCR; TCRdb's copy has only in-frame clones and leaves some out. The sample yields approximately 150,000 clones, about 92% seen once. There are 14 residues in the CDR3. Deletions cut 0 bases from V and 6 bases from J, with 12 bases between. Germline V gene data show CDR1 as SGDLS and CDR2 as YYNGEE. This chain uses TRBV9 with TRBJ1-2; TRBD1 might be the D (6 bases). The material was peripheral blood, obtained 28 days after the second AZD1222 dose. This TCR came from an adult who received the AZD1222 COVID-19 vaccine. The CDR3 DNA is TGTGCCAGCAGCGTAGATCTCACAGGGAATGGCTACACCTTC. It specifies CASSVDLTGNGYTF.